This passage covers 20 T cell receptor beta chains from one sample sequenced in a study of T cell changes during pregnancy in multiple sclerosis. Using immunoSEQ multiplex PCR, the repertoire was profiled, and TCRdb retains in-frame clones only, with some absent. The table records 51,000 or so clones, 93% of them present only once. Sequencing used peripheral blood, obtained in the second trimester of pregnancy. The receptors were sampled from a female donor with multiple sclerosis, enrolled in a pregnancy study.

The chain employs TRBV19 and TRBJ1-1; no clear D. This CDR3 is built from 15 residues. Between the trimmed V and J ends, which lost 2 bases and 2 bases, there was a span of 12 bases. The germline V gene encodes CDR1 LNHDA and CDR2 SQIVND (reference sequence). The CDR3 coding sequence is TGTGCCAGTAGTATATTTCCAGGAGGTAACACTGAAGCTTTCTTT. It specifies CASSIFPGGNTEAFF. Based on the CDR3 plus reference TRBV19 and TRBJ1-1, the full variable domain is DGGITQSPKYLFRKEGQNVTLSCEQNLNHDAMYWYRQDPGQGLRLIYYSQIVNDFQKGDIAEGYSVSREKKESFPLTVTSAQKNPTAFYLCASSIFPGGNTEAFFGQGTRLTVV.

The chain uses TRBV10-3 and TRBJ1-1; D remains ambiguous. V was shortened by 4 bases and J by 0 bases, with 9 bases between the two germline ends. Looked up from germline, CDR1 is ENHRY and CDR2 is SYGVKD. This CDR3 comprises 14 residues. The CDR3 bases are TGTGCCATCAGTGCTCAAGCGCTGAACACTGAAGCTTTCTTT. Translating it yields CAISAQALNTEAFF.

The V call is TRBV27, the J call TRBJ2-3, with TRBD2 as a possible D gene (6 bases). Looked up from germline, CDR1 is MNHEY and CDR2 is SMNVEV (reference sequence). The V end was cut by 2 bases, the J end by 9 bases, with 15 bases between. The CDR3 is made up of 14 amino acids. CDR3 loop: CASSLGGGPSTQYF. The CDR3 bases are TGTGCCAGCAGTTTAGGGGGAGGCCCCAGCACGCAGTATTTT.

This clone was counted once. V is TRBV19 and J is TRBJ1-2; D may be TRBD1 (6 bases). V lost 6 bases and J lost 8, with 25 bases in between. Germline values: CDR1 LNHDA, CDR2 SQIVND (reference sequence). This CDR3 spans 16 amino acids. CDR3 sequence (DNA): TGTGCCAGTAGCCCCGGAGGCAGGGGACGATATAGGGGCTACACCTTC. Translation gives CASSPGGRGRYRGYTF.

J is TRBJ2-1 and V is TRBV9, with TRBD2 as a possible D gene (6 bases). With 2 bases removed from V and 9 bases from J, the gap between germline ends came to 9 bases. There are 12 residues in the CDR3. Germline V CDR1 and CDR2: SGDLS, YYNGEE. Written as DNA, the CDR3 is TGTGCCAGCAGCGTTGCGGGGTTTGAGCAGTTCTTC. Encoded protein: CASSVAGFEQFF.

The rearrangement uses TRBV25-1 and TRBJ2-2, with D possibly TRBD2 on 6 matching bases. Trimming took 8 bases from V and 4 from J, leaving 17 bases between them. Germline V lookup: CDR1 MGHDK, CDR2 SYGVNS. This CDR3 region has 15 residues. DNA for the CDR3: TGTGCCAGCTCCGATCCGGGGGAATCCACCGGGGAGCTGTTTTTT. As protein: CASSDPGESTGELFF.

This chain connects TRBV15 to TRBJ1-1; D is possibly TRBD1 (5 bases). The CDR3 has 15 residues. From germline, CDR1 is LNHNV and CDR2 YYDKDF (reference sequence). V dropped 5 bases and J dropped 3 bases, with 16 bases sitting between them. CDR3 loop: CATSPGGTSHTEAFF. Written as DNA, the CDR3 is TGTGCCACCAGCCCGGGGGGGACGAGTCACACTGAAGCTTTCTTT. Variable domain in full (rest from reference TRBV15 and TRBJ1-1): DAMVIQNPRYQVTQFGKPVTLSCSQTLNHNVMYWYQQKSSQAPKLLFHYYDKDFNNEADTPDNFQSRRPNTSFCFLDIRSPGLGDTAMYLCATSPGGTSHTEAFFGQGTRLTVV.

The rearrangement joins TRBV11-3 to TRBJ1-2; 8 bases are a match to TRBD1. Germline CDR1 SGHNT, CDR2 YENEEA. CDR3 size: 13 residues. The V and J ends lost 5 bases and 5 bases, in that order; junction bases with no gene match: 4. CDR3 nucleotides: TGTGCCAGCAGCGTCGGACAGGGTTATGGCTACACCTTC. Translating it yields CASSVGQGYGYTF.

This chain links TRBV5-1 with TRBJ1-6; 7 positions agree with TRBD1. The CDR3 consists of 14 residues. After removal of 3 bases from V and 10 bases from J, the junction contained 7 bases not matched to a gene. Germline values: CDR1 SGHRS, CDR2 YFSETQ. The CDR3 nucleotides read TGCGCCAGCAGCTCGGGACAGTTAGCATCACCCCTCCACTTT. Amino acid sequence: CASSSGQLASPLHF.

The V gene is TRBV6-4, the J gene TRBJ2-1; D not certain. V was cut by 0 bases and J by 8 bases, with 8 bases left in between. There are 13 residues in the CDR3. From germline, CDR1 is MRHNA and CDR2 SNTAGT. The CDR3 bases are TGTGCCAGCAGTGACTCTCCGGTTGATGAGCAGTTCTTC. Protein sequence: CASSDSPVDEQFF.

This chain connects TRBV13 to TRBJ2-6; no reliable D call. The CDR3 has 15 amino acids. In germline, CDR1 is PRHDT, CDR2 FYEKMQ (reference sequence). V was trimmed by 2 bases and J by 0 bases, leaving 5 bases between them. The CDR3, as DNA: TGTGCCAGCAGCTTATCCAGCTCTGGGGCCAACGTCCTGACTTTC. Translated: CASSLSSSGANVLTF.

The chain uses TRBV6-6 and TRBJ2-1; TRBD2 matches 8 bases. CDR3 length equals 16 residues. Unmatched junction bases numbered 7, after V lost 6 bases and J lost 0 bases. Germline values: CDR1 MNHNY, CDR2 SVGAGI (reference sequence). The DNA for the CDR3 is TGTGCCAGCAGGCCCACTGGGACTAGCTCCTACAATGAGCAGTTCTTC. Its protein is CASRPTGTSSYNEQFF.

The V and J genes are TRBV15 and TRBJ2-1; D uncertain. The CDR3 length is 13 residues. From germline, CDR1 is LNHNV and CDR2 YYDKDF (reference sequence). Between the trimmed V and J ends, which lost 0 bases and 6 bases, there was a span of 6 bases. CDR3 protein: CATSRDTVNEQFF. DNA of the CDR3: TGTGCCACCAGCAGAGATACGGTCAATGAGCAGTTCTTC. Using reference TRBV15 and TRBJ2-1 for the parts outside the CDR3, the full variable domain is DAMVIQNPRYQVTQFGKPVTLSCSQTLNHNVMYWYQQKSSQAPKLLFHYYDKDFNNEADTPDNFQSRRPNTSFCFLDIRSPGLGDTAMYLCATSRDTVNEQFFGPGTRLTVL.

This sequence joins TRBV4-1 and TRBJ2-7; tentatively, D is TRBD1 (5 bases). Trimming took 0 bases from V and 5 from J, leaving 17 bases between them. The length of the CDR3 is 16 residues. Looked up from germline, CDR1 is MGHRA and CDR2 is YSYEKL. The chain's CDR3 is CASSQDMGNRGHEQYF. The CDR3 DNA is TGCGCCAGCAGCCAAGATATGGGGAATAGGGGCCACGAGCAGTACTTC.

V usage is TRBV19 and J usage is TRBJ2-2; 10 bases are a match to TRBD1. The CDR3 loop spans 16 amino acids. V was clipped by 1 base and J by 3 bases; unmatched bases: 2. From germline, CDR1 is LNHDA and CDR2 SQIVND (reference sequence). CDR3 region: CASSIGDRGYTGELFF. In DNA, the CDR3 is TGTGCCAGTAGTATAGGGGACAGGGGCTACACCGGGGAGCTGTTTTTT.

The chain uses TRBV2 and TRBJ2-7; TRBD2 agrees at 9 bases. Germline values: CDR1 SNHLY, CDR2 FYNNEI. CDR3 length: 14 residues. V gave up 5 bases and J gave up 7 bases; unmatched junction bases: 9. The CDR3 DNA reads as TGTGCCAGCAGTCTCACGGCGGGGGGGAGAGAGCAGTACTTC. Amino acid sequence: CASSLTAGGREQYF.

This chain connects TRBV18 to TRBJ1-2, with D perhaps matching TRBD1 (6 bases). This CDR3 region has 14 residues. The V end was cut by 2 bases, the J end by 8 bases, with 15 bases between. Germline CDR1 KGHSH, CDR2 LQKENI. The CDR3 is CASSPVEGGDGYTF. For the CDR3, the DNA is TGTGCCAGCTCACCAGTTGAAGGGGGAGACGGCTACACCTTC.

The chain combines TRBV27 with TRBJ2-7; no definite D call. The length of the CDR3 is 14 residues. V gave up 6 bases and J gave up 0 bases, with 12 bases separating them. CDR1 is MNHEY and CDR2 is SMNVEV in the germline V gene (reference sequence). The CDR3 nucleotides read TGTGCCAGCAGCCTCTACTCTCCCTCCTACGAGCAGTACTTC. It translates to CASSLYSPSYEQYF.

CDR3 amino acids: CASSLAGPTSGNTIYF. The CDR3 DNA sequence: TGTGCCAGCAGCCTCGCAGGGCCCACCTCTGGAAACACCATATATTTT. This chain uses TRBV5-4 with TRBJ1-3; tentative D call: TRBD1 (5 bases). This CDR3 comprises 16 residues. Germline V gene data show CDR1 as SGHNT and CDR2 as YYREEE (reference sequence). The V end was cut by 4 bases, the J end by 0 bases, with 14 bases between.

CDR3 loop: CASSFGHRNTEAFF. The CDR3 region has the DNA TGTGCCAGCAGCTTTGGACACAGGAACACTGAAGCTTTCTTT. The chain is built from TRBV11-1 and TRBJ1-1, with D possibly TRBD1 on 5 matching bases. This CDR3 comprises 14 residues. V lost 3 bases and J lost 1, with 9 bases in between. Germline V lookup: CDR1 SGHAT, CDR2 FQDESV (reference sequence).